These T cell receptor beta chains were read from a single sample in a study of T-cell reconstitution after alpha-beta-depleted transplantation in children. MiXCR, applied by TCRdb to the PCR reads, yields one record per CDR3 protein. Here the sample spans hundreds of thousands of distinct CDR3 sequences, approximately 10% being singletons. This sample comprised PBMCs, obtained before TCRalphabeta/CD19-depleted stem cell transplant. The source is a child aged 2 to 15 with inherited bone marrow failure, due to receive a stem cell transplant. The CDR3 runs from the conserved cysteine through the conserved F or W. The D gene is left open where the match is weak. Size tells how often a clone was seen (once, few, many) or the class of an expanded clone, and some rows leave it out.

v_gene,j_gene,d_gene,abundance,CDR3nt,CDR3aa
TRBV7-9,TRBJ2-1,TRBD2,many,TGTGCCAGCAGCGCCGGACTAGCTCGGGAGCAGTTCTTC,CASSAGLAREQFF
TRBV12-3/TRBV12-4,TRBJ2-7,TRBD2,few,TGTGCCAGCAGTGGGTGGGGGACTAGCTCCTACGAGCAGTACTTC,CASSGWGTSSYEQYF
TRBV5-1,TRBJ1-2,-,many,TGCGCCAGCAGCTCGAGAGGCTCCAACTATGGCTACACCTTC,CASSSRGSNYGYTF
TRBV20-1,TRBJ2-1,TRBD2,many,TGCAGTGCTCAGAAGGTAGCGGGATGGAATGAGCAGTTCTTC,CSAQKVAGWNEQFF
TRBV12-3/TRBV12-4,TRBJ1-2,-,many,TGTGCCAGCACCCAACCGGGCCTAGGCCACGGCTACACCTTC,CASTQPGLGHGYTF
TRBV27,TRBJ1-2,-,many,TGTGCCAGCAGTTTCGACGGGGTGGGAGAGAACTATGGCTACACCTTC,CASSFDGVGENYGYTF
TRBV20-1,TRBJ2-3,TRBD2,-,TGCAGTGCTAGAGAGGGAGGGATGGCTACAGATACGCAGTATTTT,CSAREGGMATDTQYF
TRBV9,TRBJ2-3,-,many,TGTGCCAGCAGCGCCCACAGATCTAGCACAGATACGCAGTATTTT,CASSAHRSSTDTQYF
TRBV7-8,TRBJ2-1,-,-,TGTGCCAGCAGCCCCCTGTGGCCGGGGCAGTTCTTC,CASSPLWPGQFF
TRBV20-1,TRBJ1-5,TRBD1,few,TGCAGTGCTCGGACCCCGGACAGGGTTGAGCCCCAGCATTTT,CSARTPDRVEPQHF
TRBV27,TRBJ2-1,-,many,TGTGCCAGCAGTTTAACCCTTTTCGAGATGGAGCAGTTCTTC,CASSLTLFEMEQFF
TRBV12-3/TRBV12-4,TRBJ2-1,-,many,TGTGCCAGCAGTTGGGGCCACAATGAGCAGTTCTTC,CASSWGHNEQFF
TRBV20-1,TRBJ2-1,-,few,TGCAGTGCAAGCCTTCCGGGCTACACTCCTTACAATGAGCAGTTCTTC,CSASLPGYTPYNEQFF
TRBV12-3/TRBV12-4,TRBJ1-5,TRBD1,few,TGTGCCAGCAGAGGGGACAGGGGACCCAATCAGCCCCAGCATTTT,CASRGDRGPNQPQHF
TRBV29-1,TRBJ2-1,TRBD2,many,TGCAGCGTTCGACGGGAGGGCCGTGGCAATGAGCAGTTCTTC,CSVRREGRGNEQFF
TRBV20-1,TRBJ2-7,-,many,TGCAGTGCTAGAGATATTCCACCTAGCTCCTACGAGCAGTACTTC,CSARDIPPSSYEQYF
TRBV3-1,TRBJ1-1,TRBD1,few,TGTGCCAGCAGCCAACTGGGGACAGAGAACACTGAAGCTTTCTTT,CASSQLGTENTEAFF
TRBV7-2,TRBJ2-3,-,many,TGTGCCAGCAGCTTAGAAGGGTACACAGATACGCAGTATTTT,CASSLEGYTDTQYF
TRBV7-9,TRBJ1-1,TRBD1,few,TGTGCCAGCAGCCCCCCCGACAGGGGGGAAGCTTTCTTT,CASSPPDRGEAFF
TRBV12-3/TRBV12-4,TRBJ2-1,TRBD2,many,TGTGCCAGCAGTTTGTTAGCGGGAGGGATTTGGGAGCAGTTCTTC,CASSLLAGGIWEQFF
TRBV6-6,TRBJ1-4,-,few,TGTGCCAGCAGCAAAAAAGATGAAAAACTGTTTTTT,CASSKKDEKLFF